A single sample is the source of the 29 T cell receptor beta chains below, sequenced in a study of cytomegalovirus exposure and HLA in healthy donors. 13 Jbeta primers and 60 Vbeta primers were used for the PCR. Using immunoSEQ multiplex PCR, the repertoire was profiled, and TCRdb retains in-frame clones only, with some absent. This sample has about 78,000 clones, with over 55% found just once. Sequencing used PBMCs. Every receptor here comes from a man aged 25-40 years in good health and CMV-seropositive.

DNA of the CDR3: TGTGCCTGGGAGGGGGGGGCCCAAGAGACCCAGTACTTC. Its translation: CAWEGGAQETQYF. J is TRBJ2-5 and V is TRBV30, with D possibly being TRBD2 (7 bases). The CDR3 is 13 amino acids. Germline V gene lookup returns CDR1 GTSNPN and CDR2 SVGIG (reference sequence). Trimming left V 5 bases short and J 1 base short, with 11 bases between.

This chain links TRBV11-2 with TRBJ2-5; D unresolved. The germline gives CDR1 SGHAT, CDR2 FQNNGV. V was pared by 4 bases and J by 5 bases, with 17 bases between. The CDR3 covers 15 residues. The chain's CDR3 is CASSSGSLSGETQYF. The CDR3 bases are TGTGCCAGCAGCTCCGGGTCCCTCTCGGGTGAGACCCAGTACTTC.

The chain carries TRBV29-1 and TRBJ1-6, with D perhaps TRBD1 (5 bases). The V gene's germline CDR1 is SQVTM and CDR2 ANQGSEA. The CDR3 contains 14 residues. Trimming cost V 4 bases and J 5 bases, with 12 bases left between them. In DNA, the CDR3 is TGCAGCGTTGGAGCCGGACATGATAATTCACCCCTCCACTTT. Its protein product is CSVGAGHDNSPLHF.

The chain joins TRBV4-1 to TRBJ2-7; a weak D match, TRBD2 (6 bases). Trimming took 3 bases from V and 0 from J, leaving 12 bases between them. Germline assignment: CDR1 MGHRA and CDR2 YSYEKL. This CDR3 spans 15 amino acids. CDR3 coding DNA: TGCGCCAGCAGCCACTCTAGCGAGAGCTCCTACGAGCAGTACTTC. Its translation: CASSHSSESSYEQYF.

V usage is TRBV6-4 and J usage is TRBJ2-5; D might be TRBD1 (6 bases). The germline V gene has CDR1 MRHNA and CDR2 SNTAGT. The CDR3 spans 12 residues. V lost 7 bases, J lost 3 bases, and 9 bases lay in between. The CDR3 bases are TGTGCCAGCAAAGGACAGAAAGAGACCCAGTACTTC. This codes for CASKGQKETQYF.

In its sample, this clone was seen a few times. This rearrangement joins TRBV5-1 to TRBJ2-5; D not certain. The CDR3 totals 14 residues. V lost 0 bases to trimming and J lost 0 bases, with 6 bases between them. Germline V gene lookup returns CDR1 SGHRS and CDR2 YFSETQ. The CDR3 bases are TGCGCCAGCAGCTTGGAACCTAACCAAGAGACCCAGTACTTC. Its protein product is CASSLEPNQETQYF.

The gene calls are TRBV4-2 and TRBJ2-7; D not resolved. The V gene lost 1 base and the J gene lost 4 bases, with 8 bases spanning the gap. This CDR3 comprises 13 residues. Per the germline V gene, CDR1 is LGHNA and CDR2 is YNFKEQ. This CDR3 reads CASSQGERYEQYF. CDR3 DNA sequence: TGTGCCAGCAGCCAAGGCGAACGGTACGAGCAGTACTTC.

A few counts support this clone. This chain links TRBV29-1 with TRBJ2-7; 7 bases line up with TRBD2. CDR1 is SQVTM, CDR2 ANQGSEA, per germline. V shed 3 bases and J 0 bases; nucleotides not matched to a gene: 5. The length of the CDR3 is 14 residues. CDR3: CSVEGGGTSYEQYF. The CDR3 DNA sequence: TGCAGCGTTGAGGGGGGGGGAACCTCCTACGAGCAGTACTTC.

This clone has only a few counts. V is TRBV6-4 and J is TRBJ2-1; 7 nucleotides agree with TRBD2. Germline V gene sequence: CDR1 MRHNA, CDR2 SNTAGT. The CDR3 is 14 amino acids. V shed 7 bases, J shed 9 bases, and the junction held 12 bases outside the gene matches. The chain's CDR3 is CASTSTGGSSEQFF. The CDR3 nucleotides are TGTGCCAGCACCTCGACGGGAGGAAGTAGTGAGCAGTTCTTC.

The rearrangement uses TRBV19 and TRBJ1-1, with D hard to call. Germline V lookup: CDR1 LNHDA, CDR2 SQIVND (reference sequence). This CDR3 has 12 amino acids. Trimming pared 4 bases from V and 5 bases from J, leaving 8 bases between. The CDR3 nucleotides read TGTGCCAGTAGTACTGGTGAGACTGAAGCTTTCTTT. Amino acid sequence: CASSTGETEAFF.

In this sample, this clone turned up a few times. This rearrangement joins TRBV25-1 to TRBJ1-2; TRBD1 agrees at 8 bases. V lost 6 bases to trimming and J lost 7 bases; unmatched junction nucleotides: 10. Germline loops: CDR1 MGHDK, CDR2 SYGVNS. This CDR3 region has 14 residues. DNA for the CDR3: TGTGCCAGCAGCGCCGGACAGGGTAGACGTGGCTACACCTTC. Translation gives CASSAGQGRRGYTF.

The sample holds a few counts of this clone. The chain is built from TRBV13 and TRBJ2-6; TRBD2 is a possible D gene (5 bases). Germline V gene lookup returns CDR1 PRHDT and CDR2 FYEKMQ (reference sequence). The CDR3 extends over 21 amino acids. V was pared by 4 bases and J by 0 bases, with 25 bases between. In DNA form, the CDR3 reads TGTGCCAGCAGCTCACACACGGACGGGGTTCTTCCCTTCTCTGGGGCCAACGTCCTGACTTTC. Its protein is CASSSHTDGVLPFSGANVLTF.

This clone has more than one count but fewer than ten. This chain links TRBV16 with TRBJ1-4, with TRBD1 matching 11 bases. J was trimmed by 7 bases and V by 2 bases; bases with no gene match: 6. Germline CDR1 reads KGHSY; CDR2 reads FQNENV. CDR3 length: 16 residues. This CDR3 is CASSQPRDRGGEKLFF. For the CDR3, the DNA is TGTGCCAGCAGCCAACCCCGGGACAGGGGGGGTGAAAAACTGTTTTTT.

This clone was counted only a few times. The V gene is TRBV9, the J gene TRBJ2-7, with 9 bases aligning to TRBD1. J was trimmed by 3 bases and V by 2 bases; bases with no gene match: 6. CDR3 size: 15 residues. Germline V gene data show CDR1 as SGDLS and CDR2 as YYNGEE. The chain's CDR3 is CASSVHGDRDYEQYF. In DNA, the CDR3 is TGTGCCAGCAGCGTCCACGGGGACAGGGACTACGAGCAGTACTTC.

The rearrangement links TRBV5-4 to TRBJ2-3; 11 bases line up with TRBD2. This CDR3 has 16 amino acids. Trimming took 4 bases from V and 2 from J; bases not matched to a gene: 6. Germline V gene lookup returns CDR1 SGHNT and CDR2 YYREEE (reference sequence). The CDR3 sequence is CASSAPSGRTTDTQYF. The DNA of the CDR3 is TGTGCCAGCAGCGCCCCTAGCGGGAGGACCACAGATACGCAGTATTTT.

This clone was recorded only once. The chain couples TRBV7-2 to TRBJ2-3, with 16 bases identical to TRBD2. This CDR3 comprises 17 residues. Looked up from germline, CDR1 is SGHTA and CDR2 is FQGNSA. V shed 3 bases, J shed 1 base, and the junction held 1 base outside the gene matches. In DNA, the CDR3 is TGTGCCAGCAGCTTGGGACTAGCGGGAGGGGGCACAGATACGCAGTATTTT. Its protein is CASSLGLAGGGTDTQYF.

The chain couples TRBV7-9 to TRBJ2-5; D ambiguous. CDR1 is SEHNR and CDR2 is FQNEAQ in the germline V gene (reference sequence). The CDR3 runs to 13 residues. Trimming cost V 3 bases and J 5 bases, with 10 bases left between them. The CDR3 is CASSFSTVETQYF. The CDR3 region has the DNA TGTGCCAGCAGCTTCTCTACGGTTGAGACCCAGTACTTC.

The chain recombines TRBV6-5 with TRBJ1-2, with TRBD1 identical over 7 bases. The CDR3 has 13 residues. The germline V gene has CDR1 MNHEY and CDR2 SVGAGI. Trimming at V came to 8 bases and at J to 1 base, leaving 4 bases not matched to a gene. CDR3 in amino acids: CASRQGVNYGYTF. As DNA, the CDR3 is TGTGCCAGCCGGCAGGGGGTTAACTATGGCTACACCTTC.

The chain couples TRBV30 to TRBJ2-1; D not certain. Looked up from germline, CDR1 is GTSNPN and CDR2 is SVGIG (reference sequence). V lost 0 bases, J lost 4 bases, and 7 bases lay in between. There are 13 residues in the CDR3. The CDR3 protein is CAWSVVQYNEQFF. CDR3 nucleotide sequence: TGTGCCTGGAGTGTAGTTCAGTACAATGAGCAGTTCTTC.

This clone was recorded once. The chain links TRBV5-1 to TRBJ1-1; D not certain. Trimming removed 0 bases from V and 1 base from J, with 13 bases in between. The germline CDR1 and CDR2 sequences are SGHRS and YFSETQ. The CDR3 totals 16 residues. The CDR3 loop reads CASSLAIGVENTEAFF. In DNA, the CDR3 is TGCGCCAGCAGCTTGGCCATAGGAGTGGAGAACACTGAAGCTTTCTTT.

V is TRBV16 and J is TRBJ1-1; D not certain. The CDR3 spans 15 residues. Germline-derived CDR1 and CDR2 are KGHSY and FQNENV. V shed 4 bases and J shed 0 bases, with 12 bases lying between them. Here the CDR3 reads CASSRISDMNTEAFF. In nucleotides, the CDR3 is TGTGCCAGCAGCCGTATATCCGACATGAACACTGAAGCTTTCTTT.

This chain joins TRBV19 and TRBJ1-6; D is possibly TRBD1 (5 bases). Germline-derived CDR1 and CDR2 are LNHDA and SQIVND (reference sequence). V was pared by 2 bases and J by 10 bases, with 9 bases between. The CDR3 sequence is 13 residues long. The DNA of the CDR3 is TGTGCCAGTAGTATACCAGGGTTCTCACCCCTCCACTTT. It codes for CASSIPGFSPLHF.

This clone was seen a handful of times. The genes are TRBV19 and TRBJ1-1, with 11 bases matching TRBD1. V was pared by 5 bases and J by 6 bases, with 5 bases of the junction left unmatched. The length of the CDR3 is 14 residues. Germline CDR1 is LNHDA and CDR2 is SQIVND (reference sequence). CDR3 sequence: CASSRDRGSAEAFF. CDR3 nucleotide sequence: TGTGCCAGTAGTCGGGACAGGGGGTCCGCTGAAGCTTTCTTT. The entire variable domain, with the rest obtained from reference TRBV19 and TRBJ1-1, is as follows: DGGITQSPKYLFRKEGQNVTLSCEQNLNHDAMYWYRQDPGQGLRLIYYSQIVNDFQKGDIAEGYSVSREKKESFPLTVTSAQKNPTAFYLCASSRDRGSAEAFFGQGTRLTVV.

The rearrangement uses TRBV6-6 and TRBJ1-6; 8 bases line up with TRBD1. CDR1 and CDR2 (germline): MNHNY, SVGAGI (reference sequence). The CDR3 runs 15 residues. Trimming cost V 2 bases and J 8 bases; bases outside gene matches: 5. The CDR3 DNA sequence: TGTGCCAGCAGTTACCAGACAGGGGCGGATTCACCCCTCCACTTT. This encodes CASSYQTGADSPLHF.

The chain combines TRBV6-5 with TRBJ2-1; 9 nucleotides match TRBD1. V shed 5 bases and J 7 bases; nucleotides not matched to a gene: 6. Germline CDR1 and CDR2: MNHEY and SVGAGI. This CDR3 is built from 14 residues. The CDR3 coding sequence is TGTGCCAGCAGTGGTGGGACAGGGTTTAATGAGCAGTTCTTC. Translating it yields CASSGGTGFNEQFF.

The J gene is TRBJ1-6, the V gene TRBV5-4, with no clear D. The length of the CDR3 is 15 residues. Germline V gene data show CDR1 as SGHNT and CDR2 as YYREEE (reference sequence). V lost 0 bases and J lost 4, with 8 bases in between. This CDR3 is CASSLGLPYNSPLHF. In nucleotides, the CDR3 is TGTGCCAGCAGCTTGGGGCTCCCGTATAATTCACCCCTCCACTTT. Together with reference TRBV5-4 and TRBJ1-6, the CDR3 gives the full variable domain: ETGVTQSPTHLIKTRGQQVTLRCSSQSGHNTVSWYQQALGQGPQFIFQYYREEENGRGNFPPRFSGLQFPNYSSELNVNALELDDSALYLCASSLGLPYNSPLHFGNGTRLTVT.

The chain has TRBV5-4 and TRBJ2-2; D is possibly TRBD2 (6 bases). The CDR3 covers 15 residues. The germline V and J ends were trimmed by 4 bases and 3 bases, with 13 bases remaining between them. Germline lookup yields CDR1 SGHNT and CDR2 YYREEE (reference sequence). CDR3: CASSRPGLHTGELFF. DNA for the CDR3: TGTGCCAGCAGCCGCCCGGGACTTCACACCGGGGAGCTGTTTTTT. Together with reference TRBV5-4 and TRBJ2-2, the CDR3 gives the full variable domain: ETGVTQSPTHLIKTRGQQVTLRCSSQSGHNTVSWYQQALGQGPQFIFQYYREEENGRGNFPPRFSGLQFPNYSSELNVNALELDDSALYLCASSRPGLHTGELFFGEGSRLTVL.

This chain connects TRBV2 to TRBJ2-5; 16 bases agree with TRBD2. There are 15 residues in the CDR3. Germline values: CDR1 SNHLY, CDR2 FYNNEI. V lost 3 bases, J lost 9 bases, and 4 bases stayed unmatched. The CDR3 is CASSEGLAGGPAQYF. The DNA of the CDR3 is TGTGCCAGCAGTGAGGGACTAGCGGGGGGGCCGGCCCAGTACTTC.

This chain connects TRBV6-1 to TRBJ2-3, with 8 bases fitting TRBD2. The CDR3 length is 15 residues. The germline V gene has CDR1 MNHNS and CDR2 SASEGT. Trimming removed 4 bases from V and 5 bases from J; junction bases left unmatched: 8. As DNA, the CDR3 is TGTGCCAGCAGTGGGGCGGGGGGAGGTGGAGATACGCAGTATTTT. The encoded protein is CASSGAGGGGDTQYF.